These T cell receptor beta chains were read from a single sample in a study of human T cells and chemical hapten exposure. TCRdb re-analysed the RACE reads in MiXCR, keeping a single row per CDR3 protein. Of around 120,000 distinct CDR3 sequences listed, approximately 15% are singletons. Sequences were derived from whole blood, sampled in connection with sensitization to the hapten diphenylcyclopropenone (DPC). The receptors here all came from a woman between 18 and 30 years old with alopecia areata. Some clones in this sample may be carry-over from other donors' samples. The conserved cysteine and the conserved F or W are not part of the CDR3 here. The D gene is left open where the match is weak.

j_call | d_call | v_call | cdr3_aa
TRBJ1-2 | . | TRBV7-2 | ASSSRGGAAIGYT
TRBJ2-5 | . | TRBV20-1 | SVKGETQY
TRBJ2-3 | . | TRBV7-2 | VSSPVGGVRTDTQY
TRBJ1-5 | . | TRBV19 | ASSLTVRNQPQH
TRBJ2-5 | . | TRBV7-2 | ASRGASETQY
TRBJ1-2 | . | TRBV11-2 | ASRSFSRSYGYT
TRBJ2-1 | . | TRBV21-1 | ASSKGSERPVPNEQF
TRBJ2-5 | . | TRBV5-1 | ASSSDGATQTQY
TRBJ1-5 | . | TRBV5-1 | ASSLGGSQPQH
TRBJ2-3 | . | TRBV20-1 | SARVSGLRTDTQY
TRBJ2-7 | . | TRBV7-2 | ASSLDSAVSYEQY
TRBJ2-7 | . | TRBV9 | ASSAGRGNEQY
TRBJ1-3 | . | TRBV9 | ASSSSPAGNTIY
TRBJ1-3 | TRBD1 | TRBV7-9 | ASSIETGVGGNTIY
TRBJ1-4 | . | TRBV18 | ASSPVGGSTNEKLF
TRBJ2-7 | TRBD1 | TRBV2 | ASSGDRSYEQY
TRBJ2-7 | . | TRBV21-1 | ASSTPEGAAEQH
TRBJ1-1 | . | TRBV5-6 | ASSLPFSKNTEAF
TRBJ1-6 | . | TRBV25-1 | ASRKGYSPLH
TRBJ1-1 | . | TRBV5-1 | ASSPFSGDTEAF
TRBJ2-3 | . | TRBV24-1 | ATSGPRGDTQY
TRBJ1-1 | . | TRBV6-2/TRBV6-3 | ASKSNGPEAF
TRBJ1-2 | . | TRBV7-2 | ASSLEALASYGYT
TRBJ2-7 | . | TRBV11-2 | ASSPMTRIYYPSSYEQY
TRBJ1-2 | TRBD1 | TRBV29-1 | SVEEGRGQWGYT
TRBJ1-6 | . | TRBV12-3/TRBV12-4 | ASSPNTGIYNSPLH
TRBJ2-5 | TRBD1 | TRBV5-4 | ASSLARQGTKTQY
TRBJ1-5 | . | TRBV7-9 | ASSLDLSNRPQH
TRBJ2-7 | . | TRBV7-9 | ASRHEAPTPTYEQY